This section outlines one T cell receptor beta chain sequence together with its context. Its antigen is undetermined. The sample is drawn from a study of siplizumab effects on memory and regulatory T cells. Germline values: CDR1 MNHNS, CDR2 SASEGT. V lost 7 bases, J lost 2 bases, and 15 bases lay in between. The CDR3 runs 14 residues. Study outcomes and limitations: Whether proliferating Tregs in siplizumab cultures suppress was not functionally confirmed.

The repertoire was sequenced with immunoSEQ multiplex PCR; TCRdb's copy has only in-frame clones and lacks some. The sample consists of 90,000 to 95,000 clones, around 97% of them appearing once. Sequencing was performed on naive CD4+ T cells sorted from blood. The sequence came from a human donor in good health. This chain connects TRBV6-1 to TRBJ2-7, with TRBD1 as a possible D gene (6 bases). This CDR3 is CASTKTGATYEQYF. CDR3 sequence (DNA): TGTGCCAGCACAAAGACAGGTGCGACCTACGAGCAGTACTTC.